This T cell receptor beta chain was sequenced in a study of blood T cell repertoires in COVID-19. Measured with immunoSEQ multiplex PCR; TCRdb has only the in-frame clones, and not every one. Altogether more than 25,000 clones are present, around 67% being singletons, with the ten largest covering about 17%. V lost 3 bases, J lost 4 bases, and 9 bases stayed unmatched. This CDR3 has 18 amino acids. Germline V gives CDR1 MNHEY, CDR2 SMNVEV (reference sequence). The chain combines TRBV27 with TRBJ2-3; 14 bases map to TRBD2. Input material: peripheral blood. The receptor was isolated from a human donor in a cohort sampled during active COVID-19. The chain's CDR3 is CASSLGRLAGGQPDTQYF. The CDR3 DNA reads as TGTGCCAGCAGTTTGGGAAGACTAGCGGGAGGGCAACCAGATACGCAGTATTTT.